The 29 T cell receptor beta chains reported below all come from one sample, sequenced in a study of shared clonotypes between healthy human individuals. The data were produced by immunoSEQ multiplex PCR, yet TCRdb's version contains in-frame clones alone and is incomplete. The table includes some 2,000,000 clones, around 95% detected once. Sequencing used naive CD4+ T cells sorted from blood. Subset indicated: CD45RA+ positively selected. These receptors all stem from a man younger than 35 in good health.

The chain is built from TRBV18 and TRBJ1-4; the D is unclear. From germline, CDR1 is KGHSH and CDR2 LQKENI. The CDR3 runs to 13 residues. V gave up 8 bases and J gave up 8 bases, with 15 bases separating them. The CDR3 DNA follows: TGTGCCAGCGCGTGGACGGCATCAGAAAAACTGTTTTTT. It specifies CASAWTASEKLFF.

The chain has TRBV2 and TRBJ1-5, with TRBD1 matching 7 bases. V lost 6 bases, J lost 0 bases, and 5 bases stayed unmatched. Germline V CDR1 and CDR2: SNHLY, FYNNEI. This CDR3 contains 15 residues. The CDR3 coding sequence is TGTGCCAGCAGCCGAGGGACAGTTAGCAATCAGCCCCAGCATTTT. It yields the protein CASSRGTVSNQPQHF.

The V gene is TRBV7-6, the J gene TRBJ1-5; no clear D. The CDR3 length is 17 residues. V lost 3 bases to trimming and J lost 1 base, with 16 bases between them. Germline loops: CDR1 SGHVS, CDR2 FNYEAQ. The CDR3 loop is CASSFLRTQGSNQPQHF. The DNA of the CDR3 is TGTGCCAGCAGCTTTTTACGGACCCAAGGGAGCAATCAGCCCCAGCATTTT. The variable domain in full, completed from reference TRBV7-6 and TRBJ1-5, reads GAGVSQSPRYKVTKRGQDVALRCDPISGHVSLYWYRQALGQGPEFLTYFNYEAQQDKSGLPNDRFSAERPEGSISTLTIQRTEQRDSAMYRCASSFLRTQGSNQPQHFGDGTRLSIL.

The chain couples TRBV5-5 to TRBJ2-7; D not certain. The CDR3 sequence is 13 residues long. Per germline, CDR1 SGHKS and CDR2 YYEKEE (reference sequence). Trimming took 2 bases from V and 0 from J, leaving 6 bases between them. This chain's CDR3 is CASSFQSSYEQYF. Here the CDR3 DNA reads TGTGCCAGCAGCTTTCAAAGCTCCTACGAGCAGTACTTC.

The rearrangement joins TRBV5-1 to TRBJ1-1; TRBD1 matches 8 bases. V was pared by 2 bases and J by 5 bases, with 8 bases of the junction left unmatched. Germline CDR1 reads SGHRS; CDR2 reads YFSETQ. This CDR3 spans 15 amino acids. The CDR3 DNA reads as TGCGCCAGCAGCTTTTCGGACAGGGTAGGGACTGAAGCTTTCTTT. Protein sequence: CASSFSDRVGTEAFF.

CDR3 nucleotide sequence: TGTGCCAGCAGTGACAGTTTAGAAAATGAAAAACTGTTTTTT. Encoded protein: CASSDSLENEKLFF. V usage is TRBV25-1 and J usage is TRBJ1-4, with D uncertain. The CDR3 consists of 14 residues. Deletions cut 3 bases from V and 5 bases from J, with 10 bases between. The germline V gene has CDR1 MGHDK and CDR2 SYGVNS.

With regard to this clone: The sample carries other DNA sequences with the same CDR3. The chain has TRBV6-5 and TRBJ2-7; D gene uncertain. The CDR3 runs to 11 residues. Trimming cost V 5 bases and J 3 bases, with 5 bases left between them. Per the germline V gene, CDR1 is MNHEY and CDR2 is SVGAGI. The CDR3 loop is CASSSLYEQYF. The CDR3 DNA sequence: TGTGCCAGCAGTAGCCTCTACGAGCAGTACTTC.

The chain employs TRBV27 and TRBJ1-6; TRBD1 matches at 7 bases. CDR1 and CDR2 from the germline V gene are MNHEY and SMNVEV (reference sequence). The CDR3 totals 15 residues. The V segment lost 6 bases and the J segment 9 bases; nucleotides outside the gene matches: 11. CDR3: CASRLIQGLGSPLHF. The CDR3 nucleotides read TGTGCCAGCAGATTAATACAGGGGCTGGGTTCACCCCTCCACTTT.

The V gene is TRBV5-4, the J gene TRBJ2-7, with 10 bases matching TRBD1. The CDR3 consists of 16 residues. J lost 4 bases, V lost 4 bases, and 11 bases had no gene match. Germline CDR1 reads SGHNT; CDR2 reads YYREEE (reference sequence). CDR3 coding DNA: TGTGCCAGCAGCCACGGGGGGACAGGGGACACTTACGAGCAGTACTTC. Encoded protein: CASSHGGTGDTYEQYF.

V usage is TRBV18 and J usage is TRBJ2-6; 9 nucleotides match TRBD1. Trimming took 6 bases from V and 2 from J; bases not matched to a gene: 8. This CDR3 contains 17 residues. CDR1 and CDR2 from the germline V gene are KGHSH and LQKENI. CDR3 in DNA: TGTGCCAGCTCTCCGGGACAGGGCTGGACTGGGGCCAACGTCCTGACTTTC. It is translated as CASSPGQGWTGANVLTF.

The J gene is TRBJ2-2, the V gene TRBV7-9; D gene unclear. CDR1 is SEHNR and CDR2 is FQNEAQ in the germline V gene (reference sequence). This CDR3 is built from 11 residues. The V and J ends lost 4 bases and 10 bases respectively, with 7 bases between them. The CDR3 protein is CASSSSEELFF. The CDR3 nucleotides read TGTGCCAGCAGCTCCTCGGAGGAGCTGTTTTTT. The variable domain in full, completed from reference TRBV7-9 and TRBJ2-2, reads DTGVSQNPRHKITKRGQNVTFRCDPISEHNRLYWYRQTLGQGPEFLTYFQNEAQLEKSRLLSDRFSAERPKGSFSTLEIQRTEQGDSAMYLCASSSSEELFFGEGSRLTVL.

This clone occurred once. This chain uses TRBV28 with TRBJ1-6, with D perhaps matching TRBD1 (5 bases). Trimming removed 7 bases at V and 7 bases at J, with 11 bases between. There are 13 residues in the CDR3. Germline CDR1 MDHEN, CDR2 SYDVKM. The CDR3 bases are TGTGCCAGCACCCTTGGGGGGAATTCACCCCTCCACTTT. This codes for CASTLGGNSPLHF.

This chain links TRBV7-9 with TRBJ1-1; possible D gene TRBD1, 5 bases. The CDR3 totals 15 residues. Trimming cost V 4 bases and J 2 bases, with 14 bases left between them. Germline V gives CDR1 SEHNR, CDR2 FQNEAQ (reference sequence). CDR3 loop: CASSWRVTDNTEAFF. CDR3 sequence (DNA): TGTGCCAGCAGCTGGAGGGTGACAGACAACACTGAAGCTTTCTTT.

The V gene is TRBV30, the J gene TRBJ2-2, with 9 bases matching TRBD1. J gave up 5 bases and V 5 bases, and 6 bases lay outside the gene matches. The CDR3 is made up of 14 amino acids. Germline lookup yields CDR1 GTSNPN and CDR2 SVGIG (reference sequence). As DNA, the CDR3 is TGTGCCTGGGGAACAGGGGGCTTTACCGGGGAGCTGTTTTTT. It specifies CAWGTGGFTGELFF.

Points on this clone: Other DNA sequences of this sample code for an identical CDR3. This rearrangement joins TRBV29-1 to TRBJ2-7; tentatively, D is TRBD1 (5 bases). From germline, CDR1 is SQVTM and CDR2 ANQGSEA. V lost 4 bases to trimming and J lost 2 bases, with 9 bases between them. The CDR3 extends over 12 amino acids. CDR3 sequence: CSVAQGAYEQYF. CDR3 in DNA: TGCAGCGTTGCCCAGGGTGCCTACGAGCAGTACTTC.

This sequence joins TRBV19 and TRBJ1-4; no clear D gene. V lost 2 bases to trimming and J lost 8 bases, with 6 bases between them. The germline V gene encodes CDR1 LNHDA and CDR2 SQIVND (reference sequence). There are 12 residues in the CDR3. The CDR3 spells CASSIYGEKLFF. The CDR3 DNA reads as TGTGCCAGTAGTATATACGGAGAAAAACTGTTTTTT.

DNA for the CDR3: TGCAGCGTCCTACCCCCCGTGAACACTGAAGCTTTCTTT. Its protein is CSVLPPVNTEAFF. This sequence joins TRBV29-1 and TRBJ1-1, with D uncertain. The length of the CDR3 is 13 residues. CDR1 is SQVTM and CDR2 is ANQGSEA in the germline V gene. The germline V and J ends were trimmed by 6 bases and 0 bases, with 11 bases remaining between them.

The chain links TRBV30 to TRBJ2-3; D is perhaps TRBD2 (7 bases). Germline lookup yields CDR1 GTSNPN and CDR2 SVGIG (reference sequence). This CDR3 spans 12 amino acids. Trimming left V 3 bases short and J 15 bases short, with 19 bases between. CDR3 amino acids: CAWSGTSGVEYF. The CDR3 nucleotides are TGTGCCTGGAGCGGGACAAGCGGGGTAGAATATTTT. Using reference TRBV30 and TRBJ2-3 for the parts outside the CDR3, the full variable domain is SQTIHQWPATLVQPVGSPLSLECTVEGTSNPNLYWYRQAAGRGLQLLFYSVGIGQISSEVPQNLSASRPQDRQFILSSKKLLLSDSGFYLCAWSGTSGVEYFGPGTRLTVL.

V usage is TRBV11-2 and J usage is TRBJ2-7; 10 bases line up with TRBD2. This CDR3 has 15 amino acids. The V segment lost 2 bases and the J segment 1 base; nucleotides outside the gene matches: 2. Germline V lookup: CDR1 SGHAT, CDR2 FQNNGV. The CDR3 DNA is TGTGCCAGCAGCTTAAGCGGGAGGGCGTCCTACGAGCAGTACTTC. Amino acid sequence: CASSLSGRASYEQYF.

The chain is built from TRBV7-2 and TRBJ2-5, with D unclear. The germline gives CDR1 SGHTA, CDR2 FQGNSA. The CDR3 extends over 12 amino acids. The V gene lost 4 bases and the J gene lost 5 bases, with 8 bases spanning the gap. In DNA, the CDR3 is TGTGCCAGCAGCTCGACGTGGGAGACCCAGTACTTC. This sequence encodes CASSSTWETQYF.

This sequence joins TRBV6-5 and TRBJ2-7, with D possibly matching TRBD1 (6 bases). The CDR3 runs to 12 residues. Looked up from germline, CDR1 is MNHEY and CDR2 is SVGAGI. Trimming shortened V by 9 bases and J by 1 base, and 10 bases separated the two germline ends. CDR3 sequence reads: CASTGSSYEQYF. In nucleotides, the CDR3 is TGTGCCAGTACAGGGTCTTCCTACGAGCAGTACTTC.

This clone occurred once. This chain links TRBV10-3 with TRBJ1-1; tentative D call: TRBD1 (6 bases). The CDR3 spans 14 residues. The ends were cut back, 8 bases at V and 1 base at J, with 14 bases in the middle. Germline CDR1 reads ENHRY; CDR2 reads SYGVKD. Here the CDR3 DNA reads TGTGCCATCGGGGAGGGGACACCGAACACTGAAGCTTTCTTT. Amino acids: CAIGEGTPNTEAFF.

V gene TRBV10-3 combines with J gene TRBJ1-5; 7 positions agree with TRBD1. This CDR3 is 15 amino acids long. V shed 2 bases, J shed 2 bases, and the junction held 3 bases outside the gene matches. The germline CDR1 and CDR2 sequences are ENHRY and SYGVKD. CDR3 amino acids: CAISERQGGNQPQHF. The DNA of the CDR3 is TGTGCCATCAGTGAGCGACAGGGAGGCAATCAGCCCCAGCATTTT.

CDR3 residues: CASSFGGAWTDTQYF. Written as DNA, the CDR3 is TGTGCCAGCAGCTTCGGGGGGGCGTGGACAGATACGCAGTATTTT. V is TRBV7-6 and J is TRBJ2-3, with 8 bases lining up with TRBD2. The V gene end was trimmed by 3 bases and the J gene end by 3 bases; junction bases not matched to a gene: 5. Germline values: CDR1 SGHVS, CDR2 FNYEAQ. This CDR3 region has 15 residues.

This rearrangement joins TRBV5-1 to TRBJ1-4, with D hard to call. The germline V gene has CDR1 SGHRS and CDR2 YFSETQ. The CDR3 has 15 amino acids. The V end was cut by 5 bases, the J end by 8 bases, with 19 bases between. This CDR3 is CASSIGPQVVEKLFF. The DNA of the CDR3 is TGCGCCAGCAGTATCGGTCCTCAAGTTGTAGAAAAACTGTTTTTT.

This rearrangement joins TRBV10-1 to TRBJ2-3; D is unresolved. V lost 2 bases and J lost 6, with 9 bases in between. The germline CDR1 and CDR2 sequences are WNHNN and SYGVQD (reference sequence). The length of the CDR3 is 13 residues. The CDR3 DNA reads as TGCGCCAGCAGTGAGAATTTGTTGGATACGCAGTATTTT. Its protein product is CASSENLLDTQYF.

This chain uses TRBV28 with TRBJ2-5, with D tentatively TRBD2 (5 bases). Germline V CDR1 and CDR2: MDHEN, SYDVKM. The CDR3 spans 15 residues. Trimming cost V 5 bases and J 3 bases, with 16 bases left between them. The CDR3 DNA follows: TGTGCCAGCAGTCCCCTCCCGGGAAAAAAAGAGACCCAGTACTTC. It yields the protein CASSPLPGKKETQYF.

The chain links TRBV9 to TRBJ1-2; D gene ambiguous. CDR3 size: 13 residues. Germline CDR1 SGDLS, CDR2 YYNGEE. V gave up 3 bases and J gave up 4 bases, with 10 bases separating them. CDR3 sequence: CASSAAWGYGYTF. Written as DNA, the CDR3 is TGTGCCAGCAGCGCCGCCTGGGGCTATGGCTACACCTTC.

This chain connects TRBV4-1 to TRBJ1-1, with 8 bases identical to TRBD1. The CDR3 runs 14 residues. The germline V gene has CDR1 MGHRA and CDR2 YSYEKL. V trimming: 6 bases; J trimming: 5 bases; junction bases outside the gene matches: 8. This CDR3 reads CASRATGEGTEAFF. The CDR3 nucleotides are TGCGCCAGCAGGGCGACAGGGGAGGGAACTGAAGCTTTCTTT.